The present T cell receptor beta chain was sequenced within a study of shared clonotypes between healthy human individuals. Notes on the study in general: It was anticipated that sequencing depth would influence how many clonotypes donors shared.

Method: immunoSEQ multiplex PCR; TCRdb's copy keeps in-frame clones and lacks some. The sample has about 2 million clones, 85% to 95% seen once. About this clone: Its antigen is unidentified.

Specimen: naive CD4+ T cells sorted from blood. The subset: CD45RA+ positively selected. This receptor was obtained from a man in his late teens or twenties in good health.

CDR3 coding DNA: TGTGCTAGCGCGGCAGACCAAGAGACCCAGTACTTC. Translating gives CASAADQETQYF. This sequence joins TRBV7-7 and TRBJ2-5; maybe TRBD2 (5 bases). Germline CDR1 SSHAT, CDR2 FNYEAQ (reference sequence). The CDR3 contains 12 residues.